Shown below are 17 T cell receptor beta chains from a single sample sequenced in a study of blood T cell repertoires in COVID-19. The table came from immunoSEQ multiplex PCR; TCRdb's copy has only in-frame clones and leaves some out. The sample includes under 450,000 clones, approximately 90% of them seen just once. Sequenced input: PBMCs or T cells enriched from blood (not recorded which). Receptors originate from a woman aged 40 to 50 who had been exposed to COVID-19.

The chain links TRBV18 to TRBJ1-1, with D perhaps TRBD1 (6 bases). Trimming shortened V by 1 base and J by 8 bases, and 17 bases separated the two germline ends. The CDR3 is made up of 15 amino acids. Germline V CDR1 and CDR2: KGHSH, LQKENI. CDR3 amino acids: CASSPLGGGEPEAFF. The CDR3 coding sequence is TGTGCCAGCTCACCACTGGGGGGGGGCGAACCCGAAGCTTTCTTT.

This chain uses TRBV4-3 with TRBJ1-5; D is uncertain. The CDR3 sequence is 14 residues long. Germline loops: CDR1 LGHNA, CDR2 YSLEER. Trimming took off 0 bases at V and 7 bases at J, with 10 bases between the two ends. As DNA, the CDR3 is TGCGCCAGCAGCCAAGATTTCGGGAGGCAGCCCCAGCATTTT. Encoded protein: CASSQDFGRQPQHF.

The chain employs TRBV18 and TRBJ1-1; TRBD1 aligns across 10 bases. Germline V CDR1 and CDR2: KGHSH, LQKENI. J lost 9 bases, V lost 3 bases, and 13 bases had no gene match. CDR3 length: 16 residues. DNA of the CDR3: TGTGCCAGCTCACCTAGCCAGGACAGGGGGTCCTTAAAAGCTTTCTTT. Amino acids: CASSPSQDRGSLKAFF.

V usage is TRBV25-1 and J usage is TRBJ1-2; 10 bases are a match to TRBD1. The ends lost 5 bases at V and 8 bases at J; junction bases unmatched: 14. Germline CDR1 and CDR2: MGHDK and SYGVNS. The CDR3 has 16 residues. CDR3 DNA: TGTGCCAGCAGTACTCGACAGGGGGCGCCTCCCGGGGGCTACACCTTC. As protein: CASSTRQGAPPGGYTF.

About this clone: One end of the junction is discordant with germline, which a read error may explain. The rearrangement uses TRBV2 and TRBJ1-5; D perhaps matches TRBD1 (6 bases). This CDR3 spans 16 amino acids. The germline V gene has CDR1 SNHLY and CDR2 FYNNEI. CDR3 DNA: TGTGTCAGCAGGGTCGGGTTGGACAGAGCCAATCAGCCCCAGCATTTT. Protein sequence: CVSRVGLDRANQPQHF.

This chain connects TRBV19 to TRBJ1-2; 8 bases align to TRBD1. Germline V gives CDR1 LNHDA, CDR2 SQIVND (reference sequence). The junction had 22 bases not matched to a gene; V was cut back by 10 bases and J by 6 bases. This CDR3 has 17 amino acids. CDR3 amino acids: CATAPQPASRTGHGYTF. The CDR3 region has the DNA TGTGCCACCGCACCCCAACCCGCAAGTCGGACAGGGCATGGCTACACCTTC.

The J gene is TRBJ2-7, the V gene TRBV7-2; 8 nucleotides line up with TRBD1. This CDR3 spans 16 amino acids. V lost 4 bases, J lost 0 bases, and 8 bases stayed unmatched. Per germline, CDR1 SGHTA and CDR2 FQGNSA. This CDR3 is CASSSGQGVLSYEQYF. In DNA form, the CDR3 reads TGTGCCAGCAGCTCCGGACAGGGAGTCCTCTCCTACGAGCAGTACTTC.

The chain carries TRBV5-8 and TRBJ1-6; maybe TRBD1 (6 bases). V shed 0 bases and J shed 5 bases, with 12 bases lying between them. CDR1 is SGHTS and CDR2 is YDEGEE in the germline V gene. The CDR3 has 16 residues. This chain's CDR3 is CASSLDTGQNNSPLHF. In nucleotides, the CDR3 is TGTGCCAGCAGCTTGGATACAGGACAGAATAATTCACCCCTCCACTTT.

CDR3: CAISGERMDEQYF. In DNA, the CDR3 is TGTGCCATCAGTGGGGAGAGGATGGACGAGCAGTACTTC. The chain joins TRBV10-3 to TRBJ2-7; D perhaps matches TRBD2 (5 bases). Germline V gives CDR1 ENHRY, CDR2 SYGVKD. The ends were cut back, 4 bases at V and 5 bases at J, with 12 bases in the middle. This CDR3 comprises 13 residues.

The CDR3 bases are TGTGCCAGCAAAAGAGAGCACAGGGGATCGGGGAACACTGAAGCTTTCTTT. Translated, it gives CASKREHRGSGNTEAFF. The chain recombines TRBV2 with TRBJ1-1, with TRBD1 matching over 7 bases. The junction had 15 bases not matched to a gene; V was cut back by 7 bases and J by 1 base. Germline assignment: CDR1 SNHLY and CDR2 FYNNEI. The CDR3 contains 17 residues.

The chain uses TRBV7-9 and TRBJ1-4; TRBD1 is a possible D gene (5 bases). The V end lost 5 bases, the J end lost 6 bases, and 13 bases lay between the germline ends. From germline, CDR1 is SEHNR and CDR2 FQNEAQ (reference sequence). This CDR3 is built from 14 residues. The CDR3 region has the DNA TGTGCCAGCAGCCCAGTCGGGGGGGATGAAAAACTGTTTTTT. Its translation: CASSPVGGDEKLFF.

J is TRBJ2-7 and V is TRBV15, with 10 bases aligning to TRBD1. Trimming cost V 3 bases and J 7 bases; bases outside gene matches: 9. The CDR3 contains 15 residues. The germline V gene encodes CDR1 LNHNV and CDR2 YYDKDF (reference sequence). CDR3 residues: CATSRTGTGVGEQYF. As DNA, the CDR3 is TGTGCCACCAGCAGGACCGGGACAGGGGTGGGGGAGCAGTACTTC.

Comment on this clone: This sample also contains other DNA sequences that code for the same CDR3. This rearrangement joins TRBV9 to TRBJ1-1; D gene unclear. The germline CDR1 and CDR2 sequences are SGDLS and YYNGEE. The CDR3 consists of 13 residues. V dropped 3 bases and J dropped 1 base, with 7 bases sitting between them. CDR3 amino acids: CASSAGGNTEAFF. CDR3 nucleotides: TGTGCCAGCAGCGCGGGAGGGAACACTGAAGCTTTCTTT.

This chain joins TRBV4-1 and TRBJ2-7; TRBD2 aligns across 8 bases. The CDR3 length is 14 residues. Unmatched junction bases numbered 5, after V lost 4 bases and J lost 3 bases. Germline-derived CDR1 and CDR2 are MGHRA and YSYEKL. The CDR3 protein is CASSPGTRGYEQYF. The CDR3 DNA is TGCGCCAGCAGCCCCGGGACTAGGGGCTACGAGCAGTACTTC.

The J gene is TRBJ1-1, the V gene TRBV18; D possibly corresponds to TRBD1 (5 bases). CDR3 size: 15 residues. Trimming removed 5 bases from V and 3 bases from J, with 16 bases in between. In germline, CDR1 is KGHSH, CDR2 LQKENI. Here the CDR3 reads CASSAGPGGDTEAFF. The DNA for the CDR3 is TGTGCCAGCTCAGCTGGCCCTGGAGGGGACACTGAAGCTTTCTTT.

The chain joins TRBV3-1 (or the pseudogene TRBV3-2) to TRBJ2-1; TRBD2 matches 7 bases. The CDR3 loop spans 14 amino acids. J gave up 9 bases and V 1 base, and 6 bases lay outside the gene matches. CDR1 is LGHDT, CDR2 YNNKEL, per germline (reference sequence). CDR3 protein: CASSQGGREGEQFF. CDR3 sequence (DNA): TGTGCCAGCAGCCAAGGTGGGAGGGAGGGTGAGCAGTTCTTC.

The chain employs TRBV11-2 and TRBJ1-1; no clear D gene. The CDR3 spans 13 residues. Trimming took 1 base from V and 5 from J, leaving 8 bases between them. CDR1 is SGHAT and CDR2 is FQNNGV in the germline V gene. DNA of the CDR3: TGTGCCAGCAGCTTAGTCTGGAGAACTGAAGCTTTCTTT. This codes for CASSLVWRTEAFF.